This T cell receptor (beta chain) was retrieved from a study of monozygotic twins with inflammatory bowel disease. In preparing each TCR library, 3,000 to 4,500 ng of total RNA was used. Eight cDNA synthesis reactions were run for every sample. Molecular identifiers with 6-nucleotide sample barcodes were added during cDNA synthesis via template switching. TCRdb re-called the 5' RACE reads; every CDR3 protein appears as one record, without DNA. The sample shows 300,000 to 350,000 distinct CDR3 sequences, and approximately 2% sits with its ten largest clones. Sampling involved one blood draw (around 2.5 ml) for every donor. The germline CDR1 and CDR2 sequences are SGHRS and YFSETQ. The CDR3 consists of 16 residues.

The origin of this receptor is a human donor with ulcerative colitis or Crohn's disease, or a healthy co-twin of an affected twin (not recorded which). The chain couples TRBV5-1 to TRBJ2-7; TCRdb indicates TRBD2, and absent DNA this call remains unverified. Sequences were obtained from blood. CDR3 residues: CASSLGTGLALGEQYF.